This entry is about one T cell receptor beta chain. Its matching antigen is unknown. The data are from a study of T cell responses to AZD1222 COVID-19 vaccine. Produced via immunoSEQ multiplex PCR; TCRdb's table is partial and in-frame only. The repertoire holds tens of thousands of clones, 90% to 95% seen once, with 4.5% to 5.5% in the top ten. Whole-study results and caveats: Only 5 or 6 individuals given AZD1222 were seropositive at baseline. When two AZD1222 doses had been given, Spike-specific TCR breadth and depth rose. After the peak T cell response, and only then, were repertoires sampled. Unmutated variant regions are reportedly targeted by nearly half of spike-specific TCRs.

This specimen was peripheral blood, taken on day 0 of MenACWY control vaccination. This receptor was obtained from an adult in good health.

The CDR3 nucleotides read TGTGCCAGCAGCCCCCCTGGGACAGGGGGGTTTCGCACCCAGTACTTC. Encoded protein: CASSPPGTGGFRTQYF. This rearrangement joins TRBV7-9 to TRBJ2-5, with 11 bases fitting TRBD1. This CDR3 region has 16 residues. The J segment lost 8 bases and the V segment lost 5 bases, leaving 13 bases of the junction unmatched. Germline assignment: CDR1 SEHNR and CDR2 FQNEAQ (reference sequence).